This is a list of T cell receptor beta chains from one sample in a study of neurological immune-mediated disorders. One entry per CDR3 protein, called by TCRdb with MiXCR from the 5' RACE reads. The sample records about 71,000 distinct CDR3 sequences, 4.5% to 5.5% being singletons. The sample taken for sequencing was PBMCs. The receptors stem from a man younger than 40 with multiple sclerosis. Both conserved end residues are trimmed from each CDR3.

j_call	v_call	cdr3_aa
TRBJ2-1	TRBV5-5	ASSSLRRVLHREQF
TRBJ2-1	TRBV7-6	ASSSRSYNEQF
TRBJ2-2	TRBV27	ASSWGAGGRITGELF
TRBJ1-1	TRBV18	ASSPPGQRNTEAF
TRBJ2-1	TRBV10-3	AISESSLADEYNEQF
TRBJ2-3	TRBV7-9	ASSSTGETDTQY
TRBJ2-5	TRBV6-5	ASTPQGGWAKTQY
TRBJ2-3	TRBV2	ASRINRGRDSLTDTQY
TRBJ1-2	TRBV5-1	ASSPRPAGYGYT
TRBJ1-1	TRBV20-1	SGKLGRGGSSTEAF
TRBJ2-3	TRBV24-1	ATSDFSRTSTDTQY
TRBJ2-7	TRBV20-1	SAPSARAPTYEQY
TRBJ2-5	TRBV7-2	ASSRGTSRQETQY
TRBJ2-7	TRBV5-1	ASSQRGRGMGEQY
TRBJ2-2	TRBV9	ASSVGLGELF
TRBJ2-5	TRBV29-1	SVEDSYQETQY
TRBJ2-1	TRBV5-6	ASSLFPGEAYNEQF
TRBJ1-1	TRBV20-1	SARLGGFSTEAF
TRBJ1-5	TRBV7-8	ASSFDRNQPQH
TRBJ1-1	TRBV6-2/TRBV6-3	ASSYSGGDTEAF
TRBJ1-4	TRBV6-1	ASSEVTTNEKLF
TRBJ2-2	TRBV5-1	ASTSGTGTGELF
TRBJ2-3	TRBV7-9	ASSLAMSDTQY
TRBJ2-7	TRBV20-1	SAEGQGSSYEQY
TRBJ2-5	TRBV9	ASSAQQGVETQY
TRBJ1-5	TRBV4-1	ASSQQSRNQPQN
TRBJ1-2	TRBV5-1	ASSLRRGSGYT
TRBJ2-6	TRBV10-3	AISAISGANVLT
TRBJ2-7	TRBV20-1	SALTQGRSYEQY
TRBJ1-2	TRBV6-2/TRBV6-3	ASARGRATYGYT
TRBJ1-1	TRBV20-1	SARPRQAPTEAF
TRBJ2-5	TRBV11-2	ASSAAGLAETQY
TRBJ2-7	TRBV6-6	ASSYSWVHEQY
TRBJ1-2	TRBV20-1	SARLADRGDGYT
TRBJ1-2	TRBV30	AWSQDRAGGYT
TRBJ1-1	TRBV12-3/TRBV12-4	ASSLRAGQGISTEAF
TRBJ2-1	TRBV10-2	ASRTTGALVNEQF
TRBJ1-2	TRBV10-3	AISAYRDGYT
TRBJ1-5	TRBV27	ASSSDFGSEQPQN
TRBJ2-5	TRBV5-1	ASSLGGAEETQY
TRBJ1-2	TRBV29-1	SVGSPTGDGYT
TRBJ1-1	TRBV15	ATPSRGGNTEAF
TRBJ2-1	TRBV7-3	ASSLLDEQF
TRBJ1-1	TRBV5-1	ASSPQGGSEAF
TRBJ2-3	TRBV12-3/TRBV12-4	ASRWTGETDTQY
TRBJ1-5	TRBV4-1	ASSQVQGGSNQPQH
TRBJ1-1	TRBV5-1	ASSSGATFNTEAF
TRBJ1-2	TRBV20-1	SARSRTGGYGYT
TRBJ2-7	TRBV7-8	ASSLAPNYEQY
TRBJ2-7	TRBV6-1	AGSRDRASYEQY
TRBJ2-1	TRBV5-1	ASSPQSGNEQF
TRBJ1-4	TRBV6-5	ASSYSIGTHEKLF